A single sample gave rise to the 32 T cell receptor beta chains below, sequenced in a study of cytomegalovirus exposure and HLA in healthy donors. It was with 60 Vbeta and 13 Jbeta primers that the PCR ran. Generated by immunoSEQ multiplex PCR, the TCRdb table keeps only in-frame clones and is missing some. Here the sample spans 100,000 to 150,000 clones, 80% to 85% being singletons. The sequencing sample was made of PBMCs. Receptor source: a woman between 25 and 40 years old in good health and CMV-seronegative.

The chain uses TRBV6-6 and TRBJ2-4; the D gene is possibly TRBD2 (7 bases). This CDR3 is built from 14 residues. V was cut by 0 bases and J by 9 bases, with 12 bases left in between. Germline CDR1 reads MNHNY; CDR2 reads SVGAGI (reference sequence). The CDR3 nucleotides are TGTGCCAGCAGTTACTCGGGGGGGGCGGTCATTCAGTACTTC. Protein: CASSYSGGAVIQYF.

The V call is TRBV13, the J call TRBJ1-2, with TRBD1 as a possible D gene (6 bases). The germline CDR1 and CDR2 sequences are PRHDT and FYEKMQ (reference sequence). V was cut by 0 bases and J by 7 bases, with 9 bases left in between. The CDR3 contains 13 residues. In nucleotides, the CDR3 is TGTGCCAGCAGCTTAGGAAGGGACATTGGCTACACCTTC. The encoded protein is CASSLGRDIGYTF.

V gene TRBV30 combines with J gene TRBJ1-2; D gene ambiguous. From germline, CDR1 is GTSNPN and CDR2 SVGIG (reference sequence). The length of the CDR3 is 11 residues. V shed 4 bases and J shed 3 bases, with 6 bases lying between them. This chain's CDR3 is CAWTADYGYTF. CDR3 coding DNA: TGTGCCTGGACTGCGGACTATGGCTACACCTTC.

The chain couples TRBV6-1 to TRBJ1-5, with a tentative D call TRBD1 (5 bases). The CDR3 runs 14 residues. Germline lookup yields CDR1 MNHNS and CDR2 SASEGT. The ends were cut back, 6 bases at V and 4 bases at J, with 13 bases in the middle. The CDR3 DNA reads as TGTGCCAGCAGACCTGACAGTCTTAATCAGCCCCAGCATTTT. This codes for CASRPDSLNQPQHF.

The chain uses TRBV28 and TRBJ1-2; a possible D gene is TRBD1 (5 bases). The V gene's germline CDR1 is MDHEN and CDR2 SYDVKM. This CDR3 is built from 14 residues. V shed 10 bases and J shed 3 bases, with 18 bases lying between them. For the CDR3, the DNA is TGTGCCACCTCCCGTGCGGGGGAGGACTATGGCTACACCTTC. Encoded protein: CATSRAGEDYGYTF.

The V gene is TRBV19, the J gene TRBJ2-1, with 8 bases fitting TRBD2. The V and J ends lost 3 bases and 5 bases, in that order; junction bases with no gene match: 6. This CDR3 has 15 residues. Germline V gene lookup returns CDR1 LNHDA and CDR2 SQIVND (reference sequence). The CDR3 bases are TGTGCCAGTAGTATTTTAGCGGGACCAAACAATGAGCAGTTCTTC. Amino acids: CASSILAGPNNEQFF.

The chain combines TRBV30 with TRBJ1-6; 10 nucleotides align to TRBD1. The CDR3 runs 14 residues. Losses at the gene ends were 1 base for V and 9 bases for J; bases not matched to a gene: 3. Germline values: CDR1 GTSNPN, CDR2 SVGIG (reference sequence). In nucleotides, the CDR3 is TGTGCCTGGAGTGGACAGGGGGCTGGTTCACCCCTCCACTTT. Amino acids: CAWSGQGAGSPLHF.

Turning to this clone: Other DNA sequences from this sample encode an identical CDR3 as well. The V call is TRBV2, the J call TRBJ1-5; 10 bases are a match to TRBD1. CDR3 size: 17 residues. The germline CDR1 and CDR2 sequences are SNHLY and FYNNEI. Losses at the gene ends were 6 bases for V and 1 base for J; bases not matched to a gene: 9. CDR3 amino acids: CASSETGGVRSNQPQHF. CDR3 in DNA: TGTGCCAGCAGCGAGACAGGGGGCGTACGCAGCAATCAGCCCCAGCATTTT.

The sample holds one count of this clone. The chain is built from TRBV6-5 and TRBJ1-6; 7 nucleotides agree with TRBD1. Germline V gene data show CDR1 as MNHEY and CDR2 as SVGAGI. Unmatched junction bases numbered 10, after V lost 7 bases and J lost 10 bases. This CDR3 is 14 amino acids long. Here the CDR3 DNA reads TGTGCCAGCACTTGGGGGACAGCTTCATCACCCCTCCACTTT. This encodes CASTWGTASSPLHF.

In its sample, this clone was seen once. This CDR3 reads CASSPGTGFSNEQFF. The DNA for the CDR3 is TGTGCCAGTAGTCCCGGGACAGGGTTTTCCAATGAGCAGTTCTTC. This chain uses TRBV19 with TRBJ2-1, with 9 bases that match TRBD1. CDR3 length: 15 amino acids. The V gene end was trimmed by 5 bases and the J gene end by 6 bases; junction bases not matched to a gene: 8. CDR1 is LNHDA, CDR2 SQIVND, per germline (reference sequence).

This clone has a single count. The J gene is TRBJ1-2, the V gene TRBV5-1; TRBD1 is a possible D gene (5 bases). V was clipped by 0 bases and J by 8 bases, with 11 bases between them. Germline CDR1 reads SGHRS; CDR2 reads YFSETQ. This CDR3 region has 13 residues. The chain's CDR3 is CASSLETDNGYTF. CDR3 DNA: TGCGCCAGCAGCTTGGAAACGGACAACGGCTACACCTTC.

The sample holds one count of this clone. This chain links TRBV5-1 with TRBJ2-3; 9 bases fit TRBD2. From germline, CDR1 is SGHRS and CDR2 YFSETQ. This CDR3 is built from 15 residues. V gave up 5 bases and J gave up 1 base; unmatched junction bases: 5. The CDR3 sequence is CASSMTSGRTDTQYF. The CDR3 bases are TGCGCCAGCAGTATGACTAGCGGCCGCACAGATACGCAGTATTTT.

The CDR3: CSVGEGGYTF. CDR3 DNA: TGCAGCGTTGGGGAGGGGGGCTACACCTTC. J is TRBJ1-2 and V is TRBV29-1, with D maybe TRBD1 (5 bases). V lost 4 bases, J lost 8 bases, and 8 bases lay in between. This CDR3 region has 10 residues. Germline V CDR1 and CDR2: SQVTM, ANQGSEA.

This clone was recorded a few times. The chain carries TRBV6-6 and TRBJ1-6; TRBD1 matches at 9 bases. V shed 6 bases, J shed 9 bases, and the junction held 6 bases outside the gene matches. The CDR3 is made up of 14 amino acids. Germline V gene lookup returns CDR1 MNHNY and CDR2 SVGAGI (reference sequence). The CDR3 region has the DNA TGTGCCAGCAGAGAACAGGGGGCGCGTTCACCCCTCCACTTT. The encoded protein is CASREQGARSPLHF.

This chain connects TRBV7-9 to TRBJ2-3, with 7 bases that match TRBD2. Per germline, CDR1 SEHNR and CDR2 FQNEAQ (reference sequence). V gave up 2 bases and J gave up 0 bases; unmatched junction bases: 2. The CDR3 has 15 residues. CDR3 residues: CASSLTSVSTDTQYF. The DNA of the CDR3 is TGTGCCAGCAGCTTAACTAGCGTTAGCACAGATACGCAGTATTTT.

The rearrangement links TRBV18 to TRBJ2-1, with 7 positions matching TRBD1. Per the germline V gene, CDR1 is KGHSH and CDR2 is LQKENI. The CDR3 runs 15 residues. With V trimmed by 6 bases and J by 6 bases, 11 bases remained unmatched. The CDR3 DNA sequence: TGTGCCAGCTCCAAATTCGACAGGGACGGCAATGAGCAGTTCTTC. Translating gives CASSKFDRDGNEQFF.

This clone was found once. At one end, the junction sequence differs from germline, possibly due to a read error. This rearrangement joins TRBV10-3 to TRBJ1-1; TRBD1 is a possible D gene (6 bases). Germline V gene sequence: CDR1 ENHRY, CDR2 SYGVKD. The CDR3 spans 14 residues. CDR3 bases: TGTGCCATCAATGAGTTACAGGGGAACACTGAAGCTTTCTTT. It yields the protein CAINELQGNTEAFF.

Points on this clone: This sample also contains other DNA sequences that code for the same CDR3. V and J are TRBV5-1 and TRBJ1-2, with D maybe TRBD1 (6 bases). V gave up 0 bases and J gave up 2 bases, with 8 bases separating them. The CDR3 sequence is 14 residues long. Looked up from germline, CDR1 is SGHRS and CDR2 is YFSETQ. CDR3 residues: CASSLGDRNYGYTF. CDR3 sequence (DNA): TGCGCCAGCAGCTTGGGAGACAGGAACTATGGCTACACCTTC. Combining the CDR3 with reference TRBV5-1 and TRBJ1-2 gives the whole variable domain KAGVTQTPRYLIKTRGQQVTLSCSPISGHRSVSWYQQTPGQGLQFLFEYFSETQRNKGNFPGRFSGRQFSNSRSEMNVSTLELGDSALYLCASSLGDRNYGYTFGSGTRLTVV.

The gene calls are TRBV18 and TRBJ2-2; 11 nucleotides match TRBD2. Unmatched junction bases numbered 1, after V lost 3 bases and J lost 1 base. This CDR3 contains 16 residues. Germline V CDR1 and CDR2: KGHSH, LQKENI. The CDR3 coding sequence is TGTGCCAGCTCACCTACTAGCGGGAGGAACACCGGGGAGCTGTTTTTT. This sequence encodes CASSPTSGRNTGELFF.

The chain links TRBV6-5 to TRBJ1-1, with 8 positions matching TRBD1. Germline V gene data show CDR1 as MNHEY and CDR2 as SVGAGI. The CDR3 spans 13 residues. V lost 3 bases to trimming and J lost 4 bases; unmatched junction nucleotides: 1. The CDR3 here is CASSYDRGTEAFF. The CDR3 nucleotides read TGTGCCAGCAGTTATGACAGGGGCACTGAAGCTTTCTTT.

For the CDR3, the DNA is TGTGCCAGCACCTGGGGGGGGGCGGGGGATTCACCCCTCCACTTT. Amino acids: CASTWGGAGDSPLHF. The chain couples TRBV6-1 to TRBJ1-6; possibly TRBD1 for D (6 bases). Looked up from germline, CDR1 is MNHNS and CDR2 is SASEGT. The V and J ends lost 7 bases and 8 bases respectively, with 18 bases between them. The CDR3 length is 15 residues.

This chain links TRBV5-4 with TRBJ2-5, with TRBD1 identical over 7 bases. The V gene's germline CDR1 is SGHNT and CDR2 YYREEE (reference sequence). V was clipped by 0 bases and J by 0 bases; unmatched bases: 5. The CDR3 spans 16 residues. The CDR3, as DNA: TGTGCCAGCAGCTTGGTTGCCGGGACAGACCAAGAGACCCAGTACTTC. This codes for CASSLVAGTDQETQYF.

The chain links TRBV4-2 to TRBJ2-2; D ambiguous. The CDR3 is made up of 13 amino acids. Trimming cost V 4 bases and J 4 bases, with 7 bases left between them. CDR1 is LGHNA and CDR2 is YNFKEQ in the germline V gene. The CDR3 sequence is CASSLDFTGELFF. The CDR3 bases are TGTGCCAGCAGCCTAGACTTCACCGGGGAGCTGTTTTTT.

The chain carries TRBV4-1 and TRBJ2-5, with 9 positions matching TRBD2. The DNA end is a closer match to TRBJ2-7, so the J assignment may be wrong. Per germline, CDR1 MGHRA and CDR2 YSYEKL. The CDR3 covers 15 residues. The CDR3 region has the DNA TGCGCCAGCAGCCAAGATCGCGGGGGGGCCTACGAGCAGTACTTC. Its translation: CASSQDRGGAYEQYF.

The chain combines TRBV7-3 with TRBJ1-2; perhaps TRBD1 as D (5 bases). Germline V lookup: CDR1 SGHTA, CDR2 FQGTGA. The CDR3 sequence is 13 residues long. The V gene lost 0 bases and the J gene lost 3 bases, with 5 bases spanning the gap. This CDR3 is CASSLTGDYGYTF. The CDR3 nucleotides are TGTGCCAGCAGCTTAACAGGGGACTATGGCTACACCTTC.

The chain is built from TRBV5-1 and TRBJ1-2; possibly TRBD1 for D (5 bases). Looked up from germline, CDR1 is SGHRS and CDR2 is YFSETQ. The V end lost 5 bases, the J end lost 2 bases, and 7 bases lay between the germline ends. This CDR3 is 12 amino acids long. The CDR3 here is CASRTENYGYTF. DNA of the CDR3: TGCGCCAGCAGGACAGAAAACTATGGCTACACCTTC. Drawing the rest from reference TRBV5-1 and TRBJ1-2, the complete variable domain is KAGVTQTPRYLIKTRGQQVTLSCSPISGHRSVSWYQQTPGQGLQFLFEYFSETQRNKGNFPGRFSGRQFSNSRSEMNVSTLELGDSALYLCASRTENYGYTFGSGTRLTVV.

The chain combines TRBV10-3 with TRBJ1-1; TRBD1 matches 9 bases. CDR1 and CDR2 (germline): ENHRY, SYGVKD. V was pared by 6 bases and J by 5 bases, with 7 bases of the junction left unmatched. This CDR3 spans 14 amino acids. The CDR3 sequence is CAISNRGRDTEAFF. CDR3 nucleotides: TGTGCCATCAGCAACAGGGGGCGGGATACTGAAGCTTTCTTT.

This clone showed up just a few times. The chain carries TRBV5-3 and TRBJ2-2, with TRBD2 identical over 10 bases. TRBV5-3 is placed among ORFs of uncertain function. The CDR3 extends over 16 amino acids. V shed 4 bases, J shed 3 bases, and the junction held 6 bases outside the gene matches. The CDR3 DNA reads as TGTGCCAGAAGCCTCAAGCGGGAGGGCGACACCGGGGAGCTGTTTTTT. This gives the protein CARSLKREGDTGELFF.

This clone was seen a handful of times. The gene calls are TRBV7-2 and TRBJ2-5, with 7 bases fitting TRBD2. J was trimmed by 6 bases and V by 7 bases; bases with no gene match: 17. Germline-derived CDR1 and CDR2 are SGHTA and FQGNSA. The length of the CDR3 is 16 residues. The CDR3 reads CASTHGGTPMGQTQYF. CDR3 bases: TGTGCCAGCACCCACGGGGGGACTCCCATGGGCCAGACCCAGTACTTC.

The chain combines TRBV7-8 with TRBJ1-5; TRBD1 aligns across 12 bases. CDR3 length: 17 residues. With V trimmed by 6 bases and J by 7 bases, 13 bases remained unmatched. CDR1 and CDR2 from the germline V gene are SGHVS and FQNEAQ. DNA for the CDR3: TGTGCCAGCAGTTCCAGGGACAGGGGGCTTATCAGCCAGCCCCAGCATTTT. It translates to CASSSRDRGLISQPQHF.

This clone came up once. The chain uses TRBV19 and TRBJ2-2; a possible D gene is TRBD2 (6 bases). V was clipped by 7 bases and J by 6 bases, with 9 bases between them. This CDR3 spans 12 amino acids. From germline, CDR1 is LNHDA and CDR2 SQIVND (reference sequence). DNA for the CDR3: TGTGCCAGTACGTGGGGGGCCGGGGAGCTGTTTTTT. As protein: CASTWGAGELFF.

The CDR3 loop reads CSIRTGLYSPLHF. The CDR3 region has the DNA TGCAGCATCAGAACAGGGTTGTATTCACCCCTCCACTTT. This chain links TRBV29-1 with TRBJ1-6; tentative D call: TRBD1 (6 bases). V lost 8 bases to trimming and J lost 8 bases, with 16 bases between them. Germline CDR1 is SQVTM and CDR2 is ANQGSEA. The CDR3 contains 13 residues.